The TCR beta chain under discussion was sequenced for a study of cytomegalovirus exposure and HLA in healthy donors. Whole-study context: Samples from HLA-typed donors yielded 85 million to 95 million unique TCRs in an early data release.

This CDR3 has 15 residues. V dropped 1 base and J dropped 8; count of bases not matched to a gene: 6. Per the germline V gene, CDR1 is LNHNV and CDR2 is YYDKDF (reference sequence). Notes on the study in general: Later on, an analysis tied roughly 17,000 TCR beta sequences to HLA alleles at 0.05 false discovery rate.

13 Jbeta primers and 60 Vbeta primers were used for the PCR. In the original processing: An analysis performed later counted around 86 million unique TCR beta chains (roughly 11 million of them shared). Sequencing used immunoSEQ multiplex PCR; TCRdb keeps in-frame clones, though not all of them. The V and J calls and clone size were taken over from that table, and D and trimming were inferred from the DNA. The sample yields around 120,000 clones, 75% to 90% seen once. A remark on this clone: The antigen is unknown.

The receptor was derived from a woman in her forties in good health and CMV-seronegative. The material sequenced was PBMCs. J is TRBJ2-1 and V is TRBV15, with 9 bases matching TRBD2. CDR3 DNA: TGTGCCACCAGCAGAGGCGGGAGGGCCGGATATGAGCAGTTCTTC. The encoded protein is CATSRGGRAGYEQFF. Full variable domain (rest looked up from reference TRBV15 and TRBJ2-1): DAMVIQNPRYQVTQFGKPVTLSCSQTLNHNVMYWYQQKSSQAPKLLFHYYDKDFNNEADTPDNFQSRRPNTSFCFLDIRSPGLGDTAMYLCATSRGGRAGYEQFFGPGTRLTVL.